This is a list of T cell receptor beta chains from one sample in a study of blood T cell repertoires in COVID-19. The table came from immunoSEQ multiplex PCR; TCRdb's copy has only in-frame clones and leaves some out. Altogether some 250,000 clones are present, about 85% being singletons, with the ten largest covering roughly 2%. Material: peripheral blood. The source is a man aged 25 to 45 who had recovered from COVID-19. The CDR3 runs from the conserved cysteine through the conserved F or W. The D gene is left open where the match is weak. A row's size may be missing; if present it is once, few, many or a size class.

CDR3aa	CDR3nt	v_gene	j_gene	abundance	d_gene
CASSLRGTEAFF	TGTGCCAGCAGCTTGAGAGGGACTGAAGCTTTCTTT	TRBV5-4	TRBJ1-1	NA	NA
CSASFQLAGENTDTQYF	TGCAGTGCTAGTTTCCAACTAGCGGGGGAAAACACAGATACGCAGTATTTT	TRBV20-1	TRBJ2-3	NA	TRBD2
CASSFGGLSGETQYF	TGTGCCAGCAGCTTCGGGGGGCTGTCGGGAGAGACCCAGTACTTC	TRBV7-9	TRBJ2-5	NA	NA
CASSVLTGKDYEQYF	TGTGCCAGCAGCGTTCTTACAGGGAAAGACTACGAGCAGTACTTC	TRBV5-6	TRBJ2-7	NA	NA
CASSEALRGSEAFF	TGTGCCAGCAGTGAAGCGCTGCGGGGGAGCGAAGCTTTCTTT	TRBV2	TRBJ1-1	once	NA
CASTYAGVFNEQFF	TGTGCCAGTACTTACGCAGGGGTGTTCAATGAGCAGTTCTTC	TRBV19	TRBJ2-1	NA	NA
CASSFGLDIDTQYF	TGTGCCAGCAGCTTCGGACTAGATATAGATACGCAGTATTTT	TRBV7-9	TRBJ2-3	once	TRBD2
CASRTSNRGGYTF	TGTGCCAGCAGAACCTCGAACAGGGGTGGCTACACCTTC	TRBV28	TRBJ1-2	NA	TRBD1
CAISESLAGLGYEQFF	TGTGCCATCAGTGAGTCCCTAGCGGGGCTTGGGTATGAGCAGTTCTTC	TRBV10-3	TRBJ2-1	NA	TRBD2
CASSQNRGQPQHF	TGTGCCAGCAGCCAAAACAGGGGTCAGCCCCAGCATTTT	TRBV3-1/TRBV3-2	TRBJ1-5	NA	TRBD1
CASRQGANTGELFF	TGTGCCAGCAGGCAGGGCGCGAACACCGGGGAGCTGTTTTTT	TRBV11-3	TRBJ2-2	once	NA
CASSRTGTGELFF	TGTGCCAGCAGTCGGACTGGGACCGGGGAGCTGTTTTTT	TRBV11-2	TRBJ2-2	NA	NA
CASSPAGAYEQYF	TGTGCCAGCTCACCGGCAGGGGCATACGAGCAGTACTTC	TRBV18	TRBJ2-7	NA	NA
CASSLASGGPSSYNEQFF	TGTGCCAGCAGCTTAGCCAGCGGGGGCCCAAGCTCCTACAATGAGCAGTTCTTC	TRBV11-3	TRBJ2-1	NA	TRBD2
CASSHGTGTMEETQYF	TGCGCCAGCAGCCATGGAACCGGGACTATGGAAGAGACCCAGTACTTC	TRBV4-1	TRBJ2-5	NA	TRBD2
CASSRDLAGTQYF	TGTGCCAGCAGTAGGGACCTAGCGGGAACGCAGTATTTT	TRBV27	TRBJ2-3	NA	TRBD2
CASSPREYTEAFF	TGTGCCAGCAGTCCCCGGGAGTACACTGAAGCTTTCTTT	TRBV27	TRBJ1-1	NA	NA
CASRRPGESEQFF	TGTGCCAGCAGGAGACCAGGGGAGAGTGAGCAGTTCTTC	TRBV6-5	TRBJ2-1	NA	NA
CAISGLAGETPSTDTQYF	TGTGCCATCAGTGGGCTAGCGGGCGAGACCCCTAGCACAGATACGCAGTATTTT	TRBV10-3	TRBJ2-3	NA	TRBD2
CASSRTSGNTGELFF	TGTGCCAGCAGCCGGACTAGCGGAAACACCGGGGAGCTGTTTTTT	TRBV3-1/TRBV3-2	TRBJ2-2	many	TRBD2
CASSVSGGTEAFF	TGTGCCAGCAGCGTATCCGGAGGCACTGAAGCTTTCTTT	TRBV9	TRBJ1-1	NA	NA
CASSVGLPGTGNHEQYF	TGTGCCAGCAGCGTAGGGCTTCCCGGGACAGGGAACCACGAGCAGTACTTC	TRBV9	TRBJ2-7	NA	TRBD1
CASSPTGAHTDTQYF	TGTGCCAGCTCACCAACAGGGGCCCACACAGATACGCAGTATTTT	TRBV18	TRBJ2-3	few	TRBD1
CAPGVGPSGNTIYF	TGTGCCCCGGGGGTCGGTCCCTCTGGAAACACCATATATTTT	TRBV7-9	TRBJ1-3	NA	NA
CASKPAGVNYGYTF	TGTGCCAGCAAACCCGCGGGGGTTAACTATGGCTACACCTTC	TRBV5-4	TRBJ1-2	once	NA
CASTWVGDNEQFF	TGTGCCAGTACCTGGGTGGGAGACAATGAGCAGTTCTTC	TRBV11-2	TRBJ2-1	NA	NA
CASSQGILRAKSNTGELFF	TGCGCCAGCAGCCAAGGTATTCTGCGGGCTAAGTCGAACACCGGGGAGCTGTTTTTT	TRBV4-1	TRBJ2-2	few	NA
CASSQAGTSGINEQFF	TGTGCCAGCAGCCAAGCCGGGACTAGCGGGATCAATGAGCAGTTCTTC	TRBV14	TRBJ2-1	NA	TRBD2
CASSQNLLAGVSTDTQYF	TGTGCCAGCAGCCAAAACCTACTAGCGGGGGTTAGCACAGATACGCAGTATTTT	TRBV4-2	TRBJ2-3	NA	TRBD2
CASSYDRVATEAFF	TGTGCCAGCAGTTACGACAGGGTGGCGACTGAAGCTTTCTTT	TRBV6-6	TRBJ1-1	NA	TRBD1
CASKRSGGANEQFF	TGTGCCAGTAAGAGAAGCGGGGGGGCCAATGAGCAGTTCTTC	TRBV7-3	TRBJ2-1	NA	TRBD2
CASSFSWRNTEAFF	TGTGCCAGCAGCTTTTCATGGAGAAACACTGAAGCTTTCTTT	TRBV7-2	TRBJ1-1	NA	NA
CASSETSGAGDTQYF	TGTGCCAGCAGTGAAACTAGCGGGGCGGGGGATACGCAGTATTTT	TRBV2	TRBJ2-3	NA	TRBD2
CASSPDSQPQHF	TGTGCCAGCAGCCCGGACAGTCAGCCCCAGCATTTT	TRBV7-9	TRBJ1-5	NA	NA
CASSESWTKFNEKLFF	TGTGCCAGCAGTGAAAGCTGGACAAAATTTAATGAAAAACTGTTTTTT	TRBV6-1	TRBJ1-4	NA	NA
CASSPDTVKTEAFF	TGCGCCAGCAGCCCGGACACGGTTAAGACTGAAGCTTTCTTT	TRBV5-1	TRBJ1-1	NA	NA
CASSFTTRAEKLFF	TGTGCCAGCAGCTTTACCACCAGGGCGGAAAAACTGTTTTTT	TRBV5-8	TRBJ1-4	NA	NA
CASSSPGTGGTYGYTF	TGTGCCAGCAGCTCCCCTGGGACAGGGGGTACCTATGGCTACACCTTC	TRBV7-2	TRBJ1-2	NA	TRBD1
CASSEGTGNEAFF	TGTGCCAGCAGTGAGGGGACAGGGAACGAAGCTTTCTTT	TRBV2	TRBJ1-1	NA	TRBD1
CASSIPTSGGAETQYF	TGCGCCAGCAGCATCCCAACTAGCGGGGGGGCAGAGACCCAGTACTTC	TRBV5-1	TRBJ2-5	NA	TRBD2
CASSEELRGEQFF	TGTGCCAGCAGTGAAGAGCTTAGAGGTGAGCAGTTCTTC	TRBV6-1	TRBJ2-1	NA	NA
CASSQGIGDYGYTF	TGTGCCAGCAGCCAGGGGATTGGGGACTATGGCTACACCTTC	TRBV28	TRBJ1-2	NA	NA
CATSRDTGQGNF	TGTGCCACCAGCAGAGATACGGGACAGGGCAACTTC	TRBV15	TRBJ2-5	NA	TRBD1
CASSQGAGGRTGELFF	TGTGCCAGCAGCCAAGGAGCGGGGGGGCGAACCGGGGAGCTGTTTTTT	TRBV4-2	TRBJ2-2	NA	TRBD2
CASSLRAGGHQETQYF	TGTGCCAGCAGCTTAAGAGCGGGGGGCCACCAAGAGACCCAGTACTTC	TRBV7-9	TRBJ2-5	once	TRBD2
CASSLGQGGEQYF	TGCGCCAGCAGCTTGGGGCAGGGAGGGGAGCAGTACTTC	TRBV5-1	TRBJ2-7	NA	TRBD2
CASSGGDTGELFF	TGTGCCAGCAGTGGAGGAGACACCGGGGAGCTGTTTTTT	TRBV25-1	TRBJ2-2	few	NA
CASTDDRATTNEKLFF	TGTGCCAGCACCGACGACAGGGCGACAACTAATGAAAAACTGTTTTTT	TRBV28	TRBJ1-4	few	TRBD1
CSVAGGRTSMGPGETQYF	TGCAGCGTTGCTGGGGGAAGGACTAGCATGGGGCCTGGAGAGACCCAGTACTTC	TRBV29-1	TRBJ2-5	NA	TRBD2
CASSTGTGNSPLHF	TGTGCCAGCTCAACCGGGACAGGGAATTCACCCCTCCACTTT	TRBV19	TRBJ1-6	NA	TRBD1
CASSTPAGTRDTQYF	TGTGCCAGCAGTACGCCAGCGGGGACTAGAGATACGCAGTATTTT	TRBV6-2/TRBV6-3	TRBJ2-3	NA	TRBD2
CASARDSNQPQHF	TGCGCCAGCGCCCGGGATAGCAATCAGCCCCAGCATTTT	TRBV5-1	TRBJ1-5	NA	NA
CASSLQWDTQYF	TGTGCCAGCAGCCTCCAGTGGGATACGCAGTATTTT	TRBV5-6	TRBJ2-3	few	NA